The source of this TCR beta chain is a study of T cell repertoires in cytomegalovirus infection. Study in general: Matching HLA type, along with CMV infection, was indicated by public TCR beta signatures.

MiXCR, applied by TCRdb to the reads, yields one record per CDR3 protein. The sample lists 230,000 or so distinct CDR3 sequences, over 15% occurring once. In its sample, this clonotype was seen many times. The sample consisted of CD8+ T cells from PBMCs. This receptor was taken from a human donor in good health (CMV status not recorded). Some clones in this sample may be carry-over from other donors' samples.

CDR3 nucleotide sequence: TGTGCCAGCAGCTCGGGTCCGGGGTCCTACGAGCAGTACTTC. Translating gives CASSSGPGSYEQYF. The rearrangement uses TRBV7-2 and TRBJ2-7; D possibly corresponds to TRBD2 (5 bases). The CDR3 spans 14 residues. Between the trimmed V and J ends, which lost 4 bases and 1 base, there was a span of 11 bases. Germline assignment: CDR1 SGHTA and CDR2 FQGNSA.